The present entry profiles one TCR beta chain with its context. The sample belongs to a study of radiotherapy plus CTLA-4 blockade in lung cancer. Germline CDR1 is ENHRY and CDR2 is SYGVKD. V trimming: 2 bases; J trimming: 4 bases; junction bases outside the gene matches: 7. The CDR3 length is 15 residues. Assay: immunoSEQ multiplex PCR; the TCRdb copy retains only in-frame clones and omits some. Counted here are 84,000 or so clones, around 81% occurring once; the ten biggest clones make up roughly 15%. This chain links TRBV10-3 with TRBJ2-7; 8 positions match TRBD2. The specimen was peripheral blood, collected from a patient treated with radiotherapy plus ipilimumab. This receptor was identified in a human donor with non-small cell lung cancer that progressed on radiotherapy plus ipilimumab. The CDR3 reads CAISEGLAGTYEQYF. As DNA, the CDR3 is TGTGCCATCAGTGAGGGGTTAGCGGGGACATACGAGCAGTACTTC.